These T cell receptor beta chains were read from a single sample in a study of beta chain features in type 1 diabetes. TCRdb's table, derived via immunoSEQ multiplex PCR, lists solely in-frame clones and lacks some. The data hold some 130,000 clones, with around 8.8% observed a single time. The source material was central memory CD4+ T cells from blood. These receptor sequences come from a man in his thirties or forties with type 1 diabetes. Each CDR3 is given with its conserved first and last residue. A D gene is named only where the DNA matches it firmly. Size is omitted from some rows. Given values are once, few, many or a class for expanded clones.

CDR3aa: CASSYPQRAGELFF
CDR3nt: TGTGCCAGCAGTTACCCCCAGAGGGCCGGGGAGCTGTTTTTT
d_gene: .
j_gene: TRBJ2-2
v_gene: TRBV28
abundance: .

CDR3aa: CASSPTSGVSTDTQYF
CDR3nt: TGTGCCAGCAGCCCGACTAGCGGGGTTAGCACAGATACGCAGTATTTT
d_gene: TRBD2
j_gene: TRBJ2-3
v_gene: TRBV7-8
abundance: .

CDR3aa: CASSPPGTSRDNEQFF
CDR3nt: TGTGCCAGCTCACCACCGGGGACTAGCCGAGACAATGAGCAGTTCTTC
d_gene: TRBD2
j_gene: TRBJ2-1
v_gene: TRBV18
abundance: few

CDR3aa: CASIAGSYNEQFF
CDR3nt: TGTGCCAGCATAGCGGGCTCCTACAATGAGCAGTTCTTC
d_gene: TRBD2
j_gene: TRBJ2-1
v_gene: TRBV28
abundance: few

CDR3aa: CASSVDRGGGTNTGELFF
CDR3nt: TGTGCCAGCAGCGTAGATCGCGGGGGGGGGACGAACACCGGGGAGCTGTTTTTT
d_gene: TRBD2
j_gene: TRBJ2-2
v_gene: TRBV9
abundance: few

CDR3aa: CASSPTSGGAPYNEQFF
CDR3nt: TGTGCCAGCAGCCCAACTAGCGGGGGGGCCCCCTACAATGAGCAGTTCTTC
d_gene: TRBD2
j_gene: TRBJ2-1
v_gene: TRBV7-9
abundance: few

CDR3aa: CASSVEAGGRNEQFF
CDR3nt: TGTGCCAGCAGTGTCGAAGCGGGGGGGCGAAATGAGCAGTTCTTC
d_gene: TRBD2
j_gene: TRBJ2-1
v_gene: TRBV2
abundance: few

CDR3aa: CASSRLDSFYGYTF
CDR3nt: TGTGCCAGCAGCCGACTGGACAGCTTCTATGGCTACACCTTC
d_gene: .
j_gene: TRBJ1-2
v_gene: TRBV5-8
abundance: few

CDR3aa: CASSLIDRNTEAFF
CDR3nt: TGCGCCAGCAGCTTGATCGACAGGAACACTGAAGCTTTCTTT
d_gene: .
j_gene: TRBJ1-1
v_gene: TRBV5-1
abundance: .

CDR3aa: CASSLAGQGSEQYF
CDR3nt: TGTGCCAGCAGCTTGGCAGGACAGGGTAGCGAGCAGTACTTC
d_gene: TRBD1
j_gene: TRBJ2-7
v_gene: TRBV5-4
abundance: .

CDR3aa: CASSVKRAVGDTQYF
CDR3nt: TGTGCCAGCAGTGTCAAGCGGGCGGTGGGAGATACGCAGTATTTT
d_gene: .
j_gene: TRBJ2-3
v_gene: TRBV27
abundance: .

CDR3aa: CASSLAADYNEQFF
CDR3nt: TGTGCCAGCAGCTTAGCGGCGGACTACAATGAGCAGTTCTTC
d_gene: .
j_gene: TRBJ2-1
v_gene: TRBV11-2
abundance: .

CDR3aa: CASSESRSPGEETQYF
CDR3nt: TGCGCCAGCAGTGAGTCGAGATCCCCAGGGGAAGAGACCCAGTACTTC
d_gene: .
j_gene: TRBJ2-5
v_gene: TRBV10-2
abundance: few

CDR3aa: CASSLELVYEQYF
CDR3nt: TGTGCCAGCAGCTTGGAACTAGTCTACGAGCAGTACTTC
d_gene: .
j_gene: TRBJ2-7
v_gene: TRBV5-4
abundance: .

CDR3aa: CASSLVGPNSPLHF
CDR3nt: TGCGCCAGCAGCTTGGTGGGCCCGAATTCACCCCTCCACTTT
d_gene: .
j_gene: TRBJ1-6
v_gene: TRBV5-1
abundance: .

CDR3aa: CASSPQRAGGNDEQYF
CDR3nt: TGTGCCAGCAGCCCTCAGCGGGCAGGGGGAAACGACGAGCAGTACTTC
d_gene: .
j_gene: TRBJ2-7
v_gene: TRBV4-2
abundance: few

CDR3aa: CAWMDRGPDEKLFF
CDR3nt: TGTGCCTGGATGGACAGGGGGCCAGATGAAAAACTGTTTTTT
d_gene: TRBD1
j_gene: TRBJ1-4
v_gene: TRBV30
abundance: few

CDR3aa: CAWSSGTGPTGELFF
CDR3nt: TGTGCCTGGAGTTCGGGGACAGGGCCTACCGGGGAGCTGTTTTTT
d_gene: TRBD1
j_gene: TRBJ2-2
v_gene: TRBV30
abundance: .

CDR3aa: CASSFTSVNTGELFF
CDR3nt: TGTGCCAGCAGCTTCACGAGCGTTAACACCGGGGAGCTGTTTTTT
d_gene: .
j_gene: TRBJ2-2
v_gene: TRBV7-9
abundance: many

CDR3aa: CASSQLGGRSVAYEQYF
CDR3nt: TGTGCCAGCAGCCAGCTTGGGGGCCGCAGTGTAGCCTACGAGCAGTACTTC
d_gene: .
j_gene: TRBJ2-7
v_gene: TRBV11-2
abundance: few

CDR3aa: CASSLSSGGGIEQFF
CDR3nt: TGTGCCAGCTCCCTCTCTAGCGGGGGGGGTATTGAGCAGTTCTTC
d_gene: TRBD2
j_gene: TRBJ2-1
v_gene: TRBV18
abundance: .

CDR3aa: CATSGRHLSYTGELFF
CDR3nt: TGTGCCACCAGCGGTCGACACCTCAGTTACACCGGGGAGCTGTTTTTT
d_gene: .
j_gene: TRBJ2-2
v_gene: TRBV15
abundance: .

CDR3aa: CASSLPGNLWAFF
CDR3nt: TGTGCCAGCAGCTTGCCCGGCAACCTTTGGGCCTTCTTC
d_gene: .
j_gene: TRBJ2-1
v_gene: TRBV7-9
abundance: few

CDR3aa: CASSFQTGDTQYF
CDR3nt: TGTGCCAGCAGCTTTCAAACCGGAGATACGCAGTATTTT
d_gene: .
j_gene: TRBJ2-3
v_gene: TRBV11-3
abundance: .

CDR3aa: CASSDGVSGGRTNTGELFF
CDR3nt: TGTGCCAGCAGTGATGGTGTTAGCGGGGGGAGGACGAACACCGGGGAGCTGTTTTTT
d_gene: TRBD2
j_gene: TRBJ2-2
v_gene: TRBV2
abundance: many

CDR3aa: CAIAGMNTEAFF
CDR3nt: TGTGCCATTGCGGGGATGAACACTGAAGCTTTCTTT
d_gene: .
j_gene: TRBJ1-1
v_gene: TRBV10-3
abundance: .

CDR3aa: CASGDYEQFF
CDR3nt: TGTGCCAGCGGAGACTATGAGCAGTTCTTC
d_gene: .
j_gene: TRBJ2-1
v_gene: TRBV2
abundance: few

CDR3aa: CASSQGPGANVLTF
CDR3nt: TGCGCCAGCAGCCAAGGGCCCGGGGCCAACGTCCTGACTTTC
d_gene: .
j_gene: TRBJ2-6
v_gene: TRBV4-3
abundance: .

CDR3aa: CASSLGTGANSPLHF
CDR3nt: TGTGCCAGCTCCCTAGGGACAGGGGCAAATTCACCCCTCCACTTT
d_gene: TRBD1
j_gene: TRBJ1-6
v_gene: TRBV18
abundance: few

CDR3aa: CASSKDSLNTGELFF
CDR3nt: TGTGCCAGTAGTAAGGACAGCCTAAACACCGGGGAGCTGTTTTTT
d_gene: .
j_gene: TRBJ2-2
v_gene: TRBV19
abundance: .

CDR3aa: CASSAGTGTDTQYF
CDR3nt: TGTGCCAGCAGCGCCGGGACAGGGACAGATACGCAGTATTTT
d_gene: TRBD1
j_gene: TRBJ2-3
v_gene: TRBV9
abundance: few

CDR3aa: CSVGGGALRETQYF
CDR3nt: TGCAGCGTTGGGGGGGGCGCCCTTCGGGAGACCCAGTACTTC
d_gene: .
j_gene: TRBJ2-5
v_gene: TRBV29-1
abundance: .

CDR3aa: CASSLKGLAGDTSTDTQYF
CDR3nt: TGTGCCAGCAGCTTAAAGGGACTAGCGGGGGACACTAGCACAGATACGCAGTATTTT
d_gene: TRBD2
j_gene: TRBJ2-3
v_gene: TRBV7-3
abundance: few

CDR3aa: CASSEARPQPQHF
CDR3nt: TGTGCCAGCAGTGAAGCGCGTCCTCAGCCCCAGCATTTT
d_gene: .
j_gene: TRBJ1-5
v_gene: TRBV6-5
abundance: few

CDR3aa: CASSSNRGLGTGELFF
CDR3nt: TGTGCCAGCAGCTCTAACAGGGGGCTGGGCACCGGGGAGCTGTTTTTT
d_gene: TRBD1
j_gene: TRBJ2-2
v_gene: TRBV5-4
abundance: few

CDR3aa: CASSSTGGYGYTF
CDR3nt: TGTGCCAGCAGTTCAACAGGAGGGTATGGCTACACCTTC
d_gene: .
j_gene: TRBJ1-2
v_gene: TRBV27
abundance: .

CDR3aa: CASSQDLLISGANVLTF
CDR3nt: TGTGCCAGCAGCCAAGATCTACTTATCTCTGGGGCCAACGTCCTGACTTTC
d_gene: .
j_gene: TRBJ2-6
v_gene: TRBV4-2
abundance: few

CDR3aa: CASSLEGHSGELFF
CDR3nt: TGCGCCAGCAGCTTGGAGGGGCACTCCGGGGAGCTGTTTTTT
d_gene: .
j_gene: TRBJ2-2
v_gene: TRBV5-1
abundance: few

CDR3aa: CASSQDRGGFSGNTIYF
CDR3nt: TGCGCCAGCAGCCAAGATCGAGGCGGATTCTCTGGAAACACCATATATTTT
d_gene: .
j_gene: TRBJ1-3
v_gene: TRBV4-1
abundance: few

CDR3aa: CASSIRLPTNEKLFF
CDR3nt: TGTGCCAGCAGTATCAGGTTGCCAACTAATGAAAAACTGTTTTTT
d_gene: .
j_gene: TRBJ1-4
v_gene: TRBV27
abundance: .

CDR3aa: CASSLARGETQYF
CDR3nt: TGTGCCAGCAGCTTAGCGAGAGGAGAGACCCAGTACTTC
d_gene: .
j_gene: TRBJ2-5
v_gene: TRBV7-2
abundance: .

CDR3aa: CASSLSRSADTQYF
CDR3nt: TGTGCCAGCAGCTTATCAAGGAGTGCAGATACGCAGTATTTT
d_gene: .
j_gene: TRBJ2-3
v_gene: TRBV7-2
abundance: few

CDR3aa: CASSLAGHGSYEQYF
CDR3nt: TGTGCCAGCAGCTTAGCGGGACACGGCTCCTACGAGCAGTACTTC
d_gene: .
j_gene: TRBJ2-7
v_gene: TRBV7-2
abundance: .

CDR3aa: CASSVEGAASPLHF
CDR3nt: TGTGCCAGCAGTGTCGAGGGGGCAGCCTCACCCCTCCACTTT
d_gene: TRBD1
j_gene: TRBJ1-6
v_gene: TRBV2
abundance: few

CDR3aa: CAGGPGVQETQYF
CDR3nt: TGTGCCGGGGGCCCTGGGGTCCAAGAGACCCAGTACTTC
d_gene: .
j_gene: TRBJ2-5
v_gene: TRBV5-5
abundance: .

CDR3aa: CASSDAGFFYGYTF
CDR3nt: TGTGCCAGCAGCGACGCAGGTTTCTTCTATGGCTACACCTTC
d_gene: .
j_gene: TRBJ1-2
v_gene: TRBV5-6
abundance: few